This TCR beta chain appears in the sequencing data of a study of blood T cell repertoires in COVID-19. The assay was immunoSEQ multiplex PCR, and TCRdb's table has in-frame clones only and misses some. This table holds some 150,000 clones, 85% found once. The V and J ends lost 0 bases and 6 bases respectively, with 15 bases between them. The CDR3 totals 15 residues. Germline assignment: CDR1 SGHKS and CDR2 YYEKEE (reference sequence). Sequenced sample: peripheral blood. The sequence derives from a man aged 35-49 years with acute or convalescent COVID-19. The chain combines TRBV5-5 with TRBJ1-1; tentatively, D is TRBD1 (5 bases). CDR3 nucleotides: TGTGCCAGCAGCTTGGAGGGGCCCAAGGATGCTGAAGCTTTCTTT. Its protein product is CASSLEGPKDAEAFF.